The clone carrying this T cell receptor (beta chain) was counted at least ten times. Its antigen is currently unknown. Germline V gene lookup returns CDR1 SNHLY and CDR2 FYNNEI. With V trimmed by 7 bases and J by 3 bases, 3 bases remained unmatched. The CDR3 has 14 amino acids. These data are taken from a study of breast tumors, draining lymph nodes, adjacent tissues. TCRdb used MiXCR to reprocess the multiplex PCR reads, holding one entry per CDR3 protein. Among approximately 230,000 distinct CDR3 sequences, less than 35% were seen once, and the ten largest hold approximately 4%. Breast cancer patients provided tissue from their axillary draining lymph nodes. Study-wide points: Tumor T cell lymph node origin was a supported hypothesis, not proven.

The sample was axillary lymph node tissue. The chain combines TRBV2 with TRBJ2-1; TRBD1 aligns across 10 bases. The receptor was derived from a female donor with breast cancer. Some clones in this sample may be carry-over from other donors' samples. Written as DNA, the CDR3 is TGTGCCAGCACAGGGACAGGGGTCTACAATGAGCAGTTCTTC. Amino acids: CASTGTGVYNEQFF.